This record covers a single T cell receptor (beta chain). Its antigen is unknown. The entry originates in a study of Tregs in tolerant kidney transplant recipients. With 4 bases removed from V and 7 bases from J, the gap between germline ends came to 10 bases. Germline V gene sequence: CDR1 SQVTM, CDR2 ANQGSEA. This CDR3 has 11 residues. The repertoire was sequenced with immunoSEQ multiplex PCR; TCRdb's copy has only in-frame clones and lacks some. This sample has roughly 66,000 clones; roughly 90% occur once, and the top ten carry approximately 11%. Overall study results and limits: Biological reproducibility was not directly addressed, but technical replication error appeared minimal.

This chain joins TRBV29-1 and TRBJ1-2, with unresolved D. The material sequenced was CD8+ T cells from blood, taken before the transplant. This TCR derives from a human donor who received a combined kidney and bone marrow transplant. The CDR3 is CSVVVNGGYTF. For the CDR3, the DNA is TGCAGCGTTGTAGTCAACGGTGGCTACACCTTC.